The sequence of this T cell receptor beta chain was determined in a study of regulatory T cells in long-lasting Graves disease. About the research overall: Less than 3 months of antithyroid drugs had been taken by newly diagnosed Graves' patients. Findings and limits, study-wide: There was favoring of TRBV28, TRBJ1-2 and TRBJ2-5 in persistent disease.

Researchers made TCR beta libraries by using iRepertoire HTBI primers and running Arm-PCR on CDR3 regions. In TCRdb, the multiplex PCR reads were re-called with MiXCR into one record per CDR3 protein. The sample carries roughly 530,000 distinct CDR3 sequences, around 15% recorded once. This clonotype was seen only once. Its antigen is undetermined. Sample time point: newly diagnosed GD, antithyroid drugs for less than 3 months. Researchers made the TCR library from RNA that was extracted from PBMCs. Germline CDR1 and CDR2: SGHVS and FNYEAQ. The CDR3 is 13 amino acids. V gave up 4 bases and J gave up 4 bases, with 10 bases separating them. The same sample was also used in a study of T cells in Graves' hyperthyroidism and ophthalmopathy. This second study notes: With the HTBI primer set, the TCR CDR3 went through a first round of RT-PCR. Ophthalmopathy stood apart from stable hyperthyroidism in a 13 V-J model.

The chain couples TRBV7-6 to TRBJ1-1; D is unclear. The receptor's source is a woman aged 35-65 years with Graves disease. This specimen consisted of peripheral blood mononuclear cells (PBMCs), obtained at new diagnosis, from a patient treated with antithyroid drugs. CDR3 nucleotide sequence: TGTGCCAGCAGCTCCTTTGGTGGCACTGAAGCTTTCTTT. Protein sequence: CASSSFGGTEAFF.